One T cell receptor beta chain is described in this entry. Systemic immunosuppression or autoimmune disease history was grounds to exclude patients. Germline V gene lookup returns CDR1 KGHSH and CDR2 LQKENI. Trimming took 2 bases from V and 1 from J, leaving 8 bases between them. The CDR3 has 14 residues. Sequencing was performed with immunoSEQ multiplex PCR; in TCRdb, only in-frame clones are kept and a portion is missing. The table records more than 85,000 clones, roughly 80% of them present only once. This sample was taken from a study of OX40 agonist ivuxolimab in advanced cancers. Study-wide context: The patients' treatment was ivuxolimab, an agonistic anti-OX40 (CD134) antibody. The dose-escalation cohort was approximately 81% male, with a mean age of about 56 years, ranging about 23 to 80.

This TCR derives from an adult with an advanced solid tumor such as melanoma, head and neck, liver or kidney cancer. The sample in question was CD4+ or CD8+ T cells sorted from blood, obtained in a trial of the OX40 agonist ivuxolimab. The chain joins TRBV18 to TRBJ2-5; D gene ambiguous. The CDR3 is CASSPGIGQETQYF. For the CDR3, the DNA is TGTGCCAGCTCACCAGGAATAGGCCAAGAGACCCAGTACTTC.